The rows below give T cell receptor beta chains drawn from one sample of a study of blood T cell repertoires in COVID-19. Profiling relied on immunoSEQ multiplex PCR, and the TCRdb table lists in-frame clones only, not all of them. Seen here are 150,000 to 200,000 clones, roughly nine tenths observed once, and the top ten hold 1% to 1.5%. The source material was PBMCs or T cells enriched from blood (not recorded which). The receptors derive from a human donor with acute COVID-19. The donor label of this sample is uncertain. The CDR3 runs from the conserved cysteine through the conserved F or W. A D gene is named only where the DNA matches it firmly. Size tells how often a clone was seen (once, few, many) or the class of an expanded clone, and some rows leave it out.

j_gene: TRBJ1-2; abundance: NA; d_gene: NA; v_gene: TRBV7-8; CDR3nt: TGTGCCAGCAGCTCAGACGGGACAAATGGCTACACCTTC; CDR3aa: CASSSDGTNGYTF
j_gene: TRBJ1-5; abundance: NA; d_gene: TRBD1; v_gene: TRBV19; CDR3nt: TGTGCCAGTAGGACAGGGGTAGGCGGCAATCAGCCCCAGCATTTT; CDR3aa: CASRTGVGGNQPQHF
j_gene: TRBJ2-7; abundance: NA; d_gene: NA; v_gene: TRBV19; CDR3nt: TGTGCCAGTAGTATAGACGTACAGGCCTCCAGGGGCGAGCAGTACTTC; CDR3aa: CASSIDVQASRGEQYF
j_gene: TRBJ1-5; abundance: NA; d_gene: NA; v_gene: TRBV5-6; CDR3nt: TGTGCCAGCAGCTTGGGCCGGTGGGGCGCAGGTCAGCCCCAGCATTTT; CDR3aa: CASSLGRWGAGQPQHF
j_gene: TRBJ1-2; abundance: few; d_gene: TRBD1; v_gene: TRBV14; CDR3nt: TGTGCCAGCAGCCAACAGGGGGCAGACTATGGCTACACCTTC; CDR3aa: CASSQQGADYGYTF
j_gene: TRBJ1-1; abundance: NA; d_gene: NA; v_gene: TRBV5-1; CDR3nt: TGCGCCAGCAGCCCAGGACAGAACACTGAAGCTTTCTTT; CDR3aa: CASSPGQNTEAFF
j_gene: TRBJ1-5; abundance: NA; d_gene: NA; v_gene: TRBV19; CDR3nt: TGTGCCAGTAGTGTTAGGGAGGGCAATCAGCCCCAGCATTTT; CDR3aa: CASSVREGNQPQHF
j_gene: TRBJ2-7; abundance: NA; d_gene: NA; v_gene: TRBV4-3; CDR3nt: TGCGCCAGCAGCCAAGGAGTGAAGGGGCTAGGCTACGAGCAGTACTTC; CDR3aa: CASSQGVKGLGYEQYF
j_gene: TRBJ2-1; abundance: NA; d_gene: TRBD1; v_gene: TRBV7-2; CDR3nt: TGTGCCAGCAGCACACAGCCGGGACAGCTATACAATGAGCAGTTCTTC; CDR3aa: CASSTQPGQLYNEQFF
j_gene: TRBJ2-2; abundance: NA; d_gene: NA; v_gene: TRBV27; CDR3nt: TGTGCCAGCAGTCCCCCGAGGGGGGGGAACACCGGGGAGCTGTTTTTT; CDR3aa: CASSPPRGGNTGELFF
j_gene: TRBJ2-5; abundance: NA; d_gene: NA; v_gene: TRBV3-1/TRBV3-2; CDR3nt: TGTGCCAGCAGCCAAGAGTTGGCAGAGACCCAGTACTTC; CDR3aa: CASSQELAETQYF
j_gene: TRBJ2-1; abundance: NA; d_gene: NA; v_gene: TRBV7-6; CDR3nt: TGTGCCAGCAGCTTAGCGGGGGCCTTCAATGAGCAGTTCTTC; CDR3aa: CASSLAGAFNEQFF